Sequencing of this T cell receptor (beta chain) was carried out in a study of shared clonotypes between healthy human individuals. Study as a whole: The plates for each donor numbered three CD4 naive, three CD4 memory, two CD8 naive and one CD8 memory. Study results and caveats: Sorted-subset samples were not fully sequenced, rarefaction indicated.

CDR1 and CDR2 (germline): SGDLS, YYNGEE. The CDR3 has 15 amino acids. The germline V and J ends were trimmed by 7 bases and 7 bases, with 23 bases remaining between them. With respect to this clone: The antigen remains unidentified.

Selected positively for CCR7 and CD45RO-negative, naive CD8 cells excluded terminally differentiated effector memory CD45RA+ cells. Original data processing: For the immunoSEQ data, sequences were junction-only without quality scores, so filtering differed. Here immunoSEQ multiplex PCR was the method, and the copy in TCRdb shows in-frame clones only, minus some. V and J calls plus clone size are reproduced from that table; the DNA served to infer D and trimming. Of 2 million to 2.5 million clones in the sample, just over 90% were seen once. Sequences were obtained from naive CD8+ T cells from PBMCs. The origin of this receptor is a man younger than 35 in good health. Some clones in this sample may be carry-over from other donors' samples. The chain has TRBV9 and TRBJ2-5, with D maybe TRBD1 (5 bases). Written as DNA, the CDR3 is TGTGCCAGCCGAAGGGGTAGGGCCCCAAGAGTGACCCAGTACTTC. Its protein is CASRRGRAPRVTQYF.